Given below is one T cell receptor (beta chain) in context. Its antigen remains unidentified. Produced via immunoSEQ multiplex PCR; TCRdb's table is partial and in-frame only. The data show approximately 78,000 clones, over 65% seen once. The data were taken from a study of radiotherapy plus CTLA-4 blockade in lung cancer. Overall study context: Disease control was achieved by around 32% of patients, and objective responses by 18%. Study-wide points: Radiotherapy was combined with ipilimumab, and tumor-derived TCR clones then expanded in blood. Interferon-beta, together with early blood T cell clone dynamics, reportedly best predicted response.

After removal of 6 bases from V and 7 bases from J, the junction contained 13 bases not matched to a gene. The CDR3 has 15 residues. Germline CDR1 and CDR2: MNHEY and SVGAGI. The TCR originated in a human donor with non-small cell lung cancer who had a complete response to radiotherapy plus ipilimumab. Sequences were derived from peripheral blood, sampled from a patient treated with radiotherapy plus ipilimumab. The chain couples TRBV6-5 to TRBJ2-7, with 9 bases that match TRBD2. For the CDR3, the DNA is TGTGCCAGCAGCCGCCCGACTAGCGGCGGATGGGAGCAGTACGTC. Amino acid sequence: CASSRPTSGGWEQYV.